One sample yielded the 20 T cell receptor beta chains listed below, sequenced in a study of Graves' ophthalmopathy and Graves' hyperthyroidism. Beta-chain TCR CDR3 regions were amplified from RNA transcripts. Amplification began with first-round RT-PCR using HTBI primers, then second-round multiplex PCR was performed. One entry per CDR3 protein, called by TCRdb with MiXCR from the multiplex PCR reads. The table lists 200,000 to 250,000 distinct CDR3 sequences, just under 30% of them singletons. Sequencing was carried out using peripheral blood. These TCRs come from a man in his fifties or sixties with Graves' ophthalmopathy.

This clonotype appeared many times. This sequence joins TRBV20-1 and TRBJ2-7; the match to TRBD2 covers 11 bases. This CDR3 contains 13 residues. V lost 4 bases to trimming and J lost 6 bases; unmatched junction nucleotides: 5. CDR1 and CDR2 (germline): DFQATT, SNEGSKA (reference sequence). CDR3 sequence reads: CSAIKTSGTEQYF. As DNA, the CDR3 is TGCAGTGCTATTAAGACTAGCGGGACCGAGCAGTACTTC.

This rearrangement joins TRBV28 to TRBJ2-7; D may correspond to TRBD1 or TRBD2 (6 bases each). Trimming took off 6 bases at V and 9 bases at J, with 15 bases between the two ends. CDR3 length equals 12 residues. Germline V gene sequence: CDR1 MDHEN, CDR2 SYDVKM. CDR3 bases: TGTGCCAGCAGACCCGAGGGGGGTGGGCAGTACTTC. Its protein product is CASRPEGGGQYF. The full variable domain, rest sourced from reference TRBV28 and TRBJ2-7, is DVKVTQSSRYLVKRTGEKVFLECVQDMDHENMFWYRQDPGLGLRLIYFSYDVKMKEKGDIPEGYSVSREKKERFSLILESASTNQTSMYLCASRPEGGGQYFGPGTRLTVT.

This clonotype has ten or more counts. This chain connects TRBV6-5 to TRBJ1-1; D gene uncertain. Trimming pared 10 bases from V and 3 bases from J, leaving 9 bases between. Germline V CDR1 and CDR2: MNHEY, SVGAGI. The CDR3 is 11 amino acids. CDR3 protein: CATTGYTEAFF. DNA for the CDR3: TGTGCCACCACGGGGTACACTGAAGCTTTCTTT.

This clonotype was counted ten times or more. The CDR3 nucleotides read TGTGCCAGCATTACGCGACTCGAAGCTTTCTTT. Translated: CASITRLEAFF. The chain employs TRBV6-5 and TRBJ1-1; the D is unclear. CDR3 length: 11 residues. Per germline, CDR1 MNHEY and CDR2 SVGAGI. Trimming took off 7 bases at V and 8 bases at J, with 11 bases between the two ends.

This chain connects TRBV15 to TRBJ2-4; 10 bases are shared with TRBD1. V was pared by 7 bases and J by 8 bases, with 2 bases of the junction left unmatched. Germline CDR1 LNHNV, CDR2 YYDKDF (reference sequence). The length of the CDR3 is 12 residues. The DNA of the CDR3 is TGTGCCACCAATGGACAGGGGGACATTCAGTACTTC. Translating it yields CATNGQGDIQYF.

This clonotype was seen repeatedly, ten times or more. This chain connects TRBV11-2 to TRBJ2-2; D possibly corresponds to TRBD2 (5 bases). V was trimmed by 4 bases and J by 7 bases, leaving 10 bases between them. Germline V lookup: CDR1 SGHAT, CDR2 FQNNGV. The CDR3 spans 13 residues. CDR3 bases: TGTGCCAGCAGCTGGAGGCCCGACGGGGAGCTGTTTTTT. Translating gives CASSWRPDGELFF.

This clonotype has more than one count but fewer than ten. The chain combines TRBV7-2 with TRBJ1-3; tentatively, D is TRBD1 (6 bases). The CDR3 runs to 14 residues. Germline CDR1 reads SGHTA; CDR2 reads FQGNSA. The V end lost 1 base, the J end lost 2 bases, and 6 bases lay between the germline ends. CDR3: CASSLGGPGNTIYF. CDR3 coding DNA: TGTGCCAGCAGCTTAGGGGGGCCTGGAAACACCATATATTTT.

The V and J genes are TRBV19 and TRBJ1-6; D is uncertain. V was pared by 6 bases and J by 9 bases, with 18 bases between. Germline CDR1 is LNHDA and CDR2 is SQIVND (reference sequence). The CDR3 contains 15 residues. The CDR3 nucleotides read TGTGCCAGTAGCAGCCTGATCGCGGGAGGTTCACCCCTCCACTTT. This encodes CASSSLIAGGSPLHF. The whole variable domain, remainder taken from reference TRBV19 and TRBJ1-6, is DGGITQSPKYLFRKEGQNVTLSCEQNLNHDAMYWYRQDPGQGLRLIYYSQIVNDFQKGDIAEGYSVSREKKESFPLTVTSAQKNPTAFYLCASSSLIAGGSPLHFGNGTRLTVT.

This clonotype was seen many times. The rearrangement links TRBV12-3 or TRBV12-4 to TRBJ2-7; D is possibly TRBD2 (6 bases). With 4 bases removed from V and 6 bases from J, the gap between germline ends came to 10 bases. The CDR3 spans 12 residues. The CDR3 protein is CASSSGTFEQYF. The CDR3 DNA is TGTGCCAGCAGTTCTGGGACTTTCGAGCAGTACTTC.

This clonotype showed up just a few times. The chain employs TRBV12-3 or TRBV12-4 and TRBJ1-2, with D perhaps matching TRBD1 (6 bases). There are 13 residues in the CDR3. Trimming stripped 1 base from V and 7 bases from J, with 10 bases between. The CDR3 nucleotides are TGTGCCAGCAGTTTAGAACAGGGTGGTGGCTACACCTTC. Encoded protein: CASSLEQGGGYTF.

In DNA, the CDR3 is TGTGCCAGCAGGCCTGGAGGTCCCTTCAACACTGAAGCTTTCTTT. It is translated as CASRPGGPFNTEAFF. The chain has TRBV12-3 or TRBV12-4 and TRBJ1-1; D is ambiguous. This CDR3 is built from 15 residues. V was cut by 6 bases and J by 2 bases, with 16 bases left in between.

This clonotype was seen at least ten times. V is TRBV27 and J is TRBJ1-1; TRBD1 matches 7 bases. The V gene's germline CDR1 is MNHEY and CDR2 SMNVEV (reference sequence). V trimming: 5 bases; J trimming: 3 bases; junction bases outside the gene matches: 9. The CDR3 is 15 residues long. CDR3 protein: CASSRTIQGDTEAFF. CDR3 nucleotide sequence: TGTGCCAGCAGTAGAACAATCCAGGGGGACACTGAAGCTTTCTTT.

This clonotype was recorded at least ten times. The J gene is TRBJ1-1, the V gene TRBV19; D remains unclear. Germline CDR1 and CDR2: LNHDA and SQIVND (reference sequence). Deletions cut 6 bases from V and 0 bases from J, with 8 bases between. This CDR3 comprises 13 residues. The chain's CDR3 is CASSREMNTEAFF. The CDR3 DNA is TGTGCCAGTAGCCGGGAAATGAACACTGAAGCTTTCTTT. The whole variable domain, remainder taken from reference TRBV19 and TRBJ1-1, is DGGITQSPKYLFRKEGQNVTLSCEQNLNHDAMYWYRQDPGQGLRLIYYSQIVNDFQKGDIAEGYSVSREKKESFPLTVTSAQKNPTAFYLCASSREMNTEAFFGQGTRLTVV.

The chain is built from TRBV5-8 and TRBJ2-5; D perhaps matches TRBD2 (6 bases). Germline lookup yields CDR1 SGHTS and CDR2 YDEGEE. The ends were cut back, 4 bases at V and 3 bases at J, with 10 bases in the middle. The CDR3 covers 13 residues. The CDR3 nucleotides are TGTGCCAGCAGCGCGGGACTTGAAGAGACCCAGTACTTC. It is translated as CASSAGLEETQYF.

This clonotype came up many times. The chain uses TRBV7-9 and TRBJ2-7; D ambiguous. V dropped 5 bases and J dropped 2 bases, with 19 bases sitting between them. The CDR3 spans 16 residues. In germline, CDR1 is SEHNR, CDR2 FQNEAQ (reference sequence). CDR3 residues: CASSPQSLRFAYEQYF. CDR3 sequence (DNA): TGTGCCAGCAGCCCTCAATCTTTACGGTTTGCCTACGAGCAGTACTTC.

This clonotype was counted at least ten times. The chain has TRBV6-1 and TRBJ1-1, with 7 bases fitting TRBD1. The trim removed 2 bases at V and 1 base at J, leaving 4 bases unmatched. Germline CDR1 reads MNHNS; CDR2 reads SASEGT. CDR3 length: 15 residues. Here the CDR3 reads CASSETRTGNTEAFF. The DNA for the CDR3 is TGTGCCAGCAGTGAAACCAGGACAGGGAACACTGAAGCTTTCTTT.

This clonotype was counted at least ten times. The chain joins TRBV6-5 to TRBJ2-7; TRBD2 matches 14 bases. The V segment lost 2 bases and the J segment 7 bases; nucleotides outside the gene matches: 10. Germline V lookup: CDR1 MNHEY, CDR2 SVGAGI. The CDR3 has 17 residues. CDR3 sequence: CASSYPTGTSGGGEQYF. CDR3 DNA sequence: TGTGCCAGCAGTTACCCCACGGGGACTAGCGGGGGCGGTGAGCAGTACTTC.

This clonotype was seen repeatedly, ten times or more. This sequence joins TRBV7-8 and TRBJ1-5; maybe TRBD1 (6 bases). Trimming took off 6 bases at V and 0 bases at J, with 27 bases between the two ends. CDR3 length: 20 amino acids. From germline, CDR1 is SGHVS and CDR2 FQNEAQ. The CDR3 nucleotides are TGTGCCAGCAGTAAATGGGTAGGACATGGCAGGGGTTATAGCAATCAGCCCCAGCATTTT. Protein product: CASSKWVGHGRGYSNQPQHF.

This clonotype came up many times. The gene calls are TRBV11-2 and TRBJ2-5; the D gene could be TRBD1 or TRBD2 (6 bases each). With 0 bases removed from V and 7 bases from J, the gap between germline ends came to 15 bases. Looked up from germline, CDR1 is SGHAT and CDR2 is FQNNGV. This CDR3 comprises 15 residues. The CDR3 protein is CASSLDGGGPGTQYF. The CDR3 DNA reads TGTGCCAGCAGCTTAGACGGGGGCGGTCCGGGGACCCAGTACTTC. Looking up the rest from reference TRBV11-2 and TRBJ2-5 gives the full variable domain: EAGVAQSPRYKIIEKRQSVAFWCNPISGHATLYWYQQILGQGPKLLIQFQNNGVVDDSQLPKDRFSAERLKGVDSTLKIQPAKLEDSAVYLCASSLDGGGPGTQYFGPGTRLLVL.

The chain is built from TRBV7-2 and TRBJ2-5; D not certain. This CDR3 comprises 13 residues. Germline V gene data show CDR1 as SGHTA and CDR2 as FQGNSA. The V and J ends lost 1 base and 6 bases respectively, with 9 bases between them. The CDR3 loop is CASSLDAQKTQYF. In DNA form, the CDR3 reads TGTGCCAGCAGCTTAGACGCACAAAAGACCCAGTACTTC.